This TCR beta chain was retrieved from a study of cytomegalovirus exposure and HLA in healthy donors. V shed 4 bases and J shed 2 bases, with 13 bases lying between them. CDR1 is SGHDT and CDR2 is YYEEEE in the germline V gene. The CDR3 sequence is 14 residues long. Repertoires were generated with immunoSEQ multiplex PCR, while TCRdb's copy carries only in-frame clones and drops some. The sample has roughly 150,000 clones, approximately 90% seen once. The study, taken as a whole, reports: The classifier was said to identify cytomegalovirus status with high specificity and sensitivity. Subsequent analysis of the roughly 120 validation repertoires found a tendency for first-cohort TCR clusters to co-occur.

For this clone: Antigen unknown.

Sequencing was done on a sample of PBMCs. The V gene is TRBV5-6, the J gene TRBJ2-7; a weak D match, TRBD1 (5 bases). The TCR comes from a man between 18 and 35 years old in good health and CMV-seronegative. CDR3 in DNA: TGTGCCAGCAGCCGCAGGGCACCCCCCTACGAGCAGTACTTC. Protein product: CASSRRAPPYEQYF.